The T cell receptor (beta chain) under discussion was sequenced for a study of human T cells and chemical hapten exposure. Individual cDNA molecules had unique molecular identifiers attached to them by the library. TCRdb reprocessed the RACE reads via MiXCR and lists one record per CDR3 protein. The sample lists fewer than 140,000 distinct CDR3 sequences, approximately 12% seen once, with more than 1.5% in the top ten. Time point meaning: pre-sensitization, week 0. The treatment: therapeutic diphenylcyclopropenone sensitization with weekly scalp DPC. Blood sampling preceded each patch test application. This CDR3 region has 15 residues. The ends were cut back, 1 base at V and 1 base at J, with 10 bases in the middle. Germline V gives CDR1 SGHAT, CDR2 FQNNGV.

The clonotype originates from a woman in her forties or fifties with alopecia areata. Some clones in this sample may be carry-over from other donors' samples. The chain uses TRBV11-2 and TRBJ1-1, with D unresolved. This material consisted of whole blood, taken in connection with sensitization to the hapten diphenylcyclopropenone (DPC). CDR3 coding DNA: TGTGCCAGCAGCTTAGTTCCTTCTCGGAACACTGAAGCTTTCTTT. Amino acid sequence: CASSLVPSRNTEAFF.